These 8 T cell receptor beta chains were sequenced from one sample in a study of blood T cell repertoires in COVID-19. The method was immunoSEQ multiplex PCR; TCRdb's version includes in-frame clones alone and lacks a portion of them. The data hold 150,000 to 200,000 clones, with around 80% observed a single time. Sequencing input: peripheral blood. These TCRs come from a woman aged 80 or over with acute or convalescent COVID-19.

Only a few counts were recorded for this clone. The gene calls are TRBV5-6 and TRBJ2-3, with D possibly matching TRBD1 (5 bases). CDR1 SGHDT and CDR2 YYEEEE come from the germline V gene. Trimming left V 4 bases short and J 5 bases short, with 14 bases between. This CDR3 has 14 residues. As DNA, the CDR3 is TGTGCCAGCAGCCTTTCAGGGTTTCAAGATACGCAGTATTTT. Amino acid sequence: CASSLSGFQDTQYF. Complete variable domain (other parts from reference TRBV5-6 and TRBJ2-3): DAGVTQSPTHLIKTRGQQVTLRCSPKSGHDTVSWYQQALGQGPQFIFQYYEEEERQRGNFPDRFSGHQFPNYSSELNVNALLLGDSALYLCASSLSGFQDTQYFGPGTRLTVL.

The chain couples TRBV5-4 to TRBJ2-1, with 7 bases that match TRBD2. The CDR3 is 15 residues long. J gave up 1 base and V 0 bases, and 1 base lay outside the gene matches. Germline CDR1 and CDR2: SGHNT and YYREEE (reference sequence). CDR3 sequence (DNA): TGTGCCAGCAGCTTGGGCGGGGGTTCCTACAATGAGCAGTTCTTC. Encoded protein: CASSLGGGSYNEQFF.

The chain is built from TRBV15 and TRBJ1-4; 9 nucleotides line up with TRBD1. Germline trimming cut 4 bases from V and 8 bases from J; bases unmatched to any gene: 5. The CDR3 is 14 residues long. In germline, CDR1 is LNHNV, CDR2 YYDKDF (reference sequence). CDR3 nucleotides: TGTGCCACCAGCAAGGGGACAGGGTCAGAAAAACTGTTTTTT. Its translation is CATSKGTGSEKLFF.

This chain joins TRBV6-2 or TRBV6-3 and TRBJ1-5; 8 nucleotides match TRBD1. The V segment lost 5 bases and the J segment 0 bases; nucleotides outside the gene matches: 6. Germline V gene lookup returns CDR1 MNHEY and CDR2 SVGEGT. This CDR3 contains 16 residues. CDR3: CASSPGQGDSNQPQHF. CDR3 nucleotide sequence: TGTGCCAGCAGTCCCGGACAGGGCGATAGCAATCAGCCCCAGCATTTT.

This clone was recorded once. J is TRBJ2-3 and V is TRBV7-9; D perhaps matches TRBD2 (5 bases). CDR3 length: 16 residues. Germline CDR1 SEHNR, CDR2 FQNEAQ (reference sequence). V gave up 4 bases and J gave up 0 bases, with 14 bases separating them. CDR3 sequence (DNA): TGTGCCAGCAGCTCCGGACGGGGAACTAGCACAGATACGCAGTATTTT. Residues: CASSSGRGTSTDTQYF.

V gene TRBV9 combines with J gene TRBJ1-2; 9 bases agree with TRBD1. Germline lookup yields CDR1 SGDLS and CDR2 YYNGEE. V lost 3 bases, J lost 4 bases, and 7 bases stayed unmatched. The CDR3 loop spans 15 amino acids. The CDR3 DNA sequence: TGTGCCAGCAGCGATGGGACAGGGTATCTCTATGGCTACACCTTC. Residues: CASSDGTGYLYGYTF.

The gene calls are TRBV7-2 and TRBJ2-2, with D tentatively TRBD2 (6 bases). Trimming pared 4 bases from V and 5 bases from J, leaving 11 bases between. Germline V gives CDR1 SGHTA, CDR2 FQGNSA. The CDR3 has 14 amino acids. CDR3 in DNA: TGTGCCAGCAGCTCTGACGGGGGAACCGGGGAGCTGTTTTTT. The encoded protein is CASSSDGGTGELFF.

The chain links TRBV18 to TRBJ1-1; D not resolved. Germline CDR1 is KGHSH and CDR2 is LQKENI. Deletions cut 8 bases from V and 1 base from J, with 14 bases between. The CDR3 is made up of 14 amino acids. The CDR3 protein is CASAEAPENTEAFF. The CDR3 bases are TGTGCCAGCGCGGAGGCCCCCGAGAACACTGAAGCTTTCTTT.